Each of the 32 T cell receptor beta chains below was sequenced from the same sample in a study of blood T cell repertoires in COVID-19. Measured with immunoSEQ multiplex PCR; TCRdb has only the in-frame clones, and not every one. The sample comprises around 140,000 clones, approximately 88% of which are singletons, and approximately 5% rests with the top ten. Sequencing was performed on peripheral blood. The receptors shown here come from a human donor in a cohort sampled during active COVID-19.

The chain couples TRBV6-1 to TRBJ1-4; tentative D call: TRBD1 (6 bases). The CDR3 length is 16 residues. Germline CDR1 MNHNS, CDR2 SASEGT. V lost 4 bases and J 2 bases, leaving 14 bases between the germline ends. This CDR3 reads CASSGRRGMTNEKLFF. The CDR3 DNA follows: TGTGCCAGCAGTGGCCGCAGGGGAATGACTAATGAAAAACTGTTTTTT.

The genes are TRBV27 and TRBJ2-1; 7 nucleotides match TRBD2. The CDR3 is made up of 14 amino acids. V gave up 7 bases and J gave up 7 bases; unmatched junction bases: 10. Germline V CDR1 and CDR2: MNHEY, SMNVEV (reference sequence). DNA of the CDR3: TGTGCCAGCACCTCGGGGGGTAGCGGGAATGAGCAGTTCTTC. Protein sequence: CASTSGGSGNEQFF.

V gene TRBV27 combines with J gene TRBJ2-1; 9 bases map to TRBD1. This CDR3 region has 15 residues. With V trimmed by 5 bases and J by 5 bases, 7 bases remained unmatched. In germline, CDR1 is MNHEY, CDR2 SMNVEV (reference sequence). This chain's CDR3 is CASSPGTGPNNEQFF. DNA of the CDR3: TGTGCCAGCAGTCCCGGGACAGGGCCCAACAATGAGCAGTTCTTC.

The rearrangement uses TRBV3-1 (or the pseudogene TRBV3-2) and TRBJ2-7; D gene uncertain. CDR1 LGHDT and CDR2 YNNKEL come from the germline V gene (reference sequence). V was pared by 1 base and J by 2 bases, with 6 bases between. The CDR3 runs to 13 residues. The CDR3: CASSQAGPYEQYF. In DNA, the CDR3 is TGTGCCAGCAGCCAAGCTGGGCCCTACGAGCAGTACTTC.

As regards this clone: Different DNA sequences within this sample yield the same CDR3. The chain carries TRBV5-1 and TRBJ1-1; D ambiguous. There are 13 residues in the CDR3. Germline V gene data show CDR1 as SGHRS and CDR2 as YFSETQ. Trimming stripped 1 base from V and 1 base from J, with 5 bases between. CDR3 region: CASSLKQNTEAFF. In DNA, the CDR3 is TGCGCCAGCAGCTTGAAACAGAACACTGAAGCTTTCTTT.

The chain recombines TRBV7-9 with TRBJ2-1; 10 bases are a match to TRBD1. The CDR3 has 16 residues. Germline V gene lookup returns CDR1 SEHNR and CDR2 FQNEAQ (reference sequence). V was pared by 5 bases and J by 2 bases, with 6 bases of the junction left unmatched. The CDR3 region has the DNA TGTGCCAGCAGCCCCTCGGACAGGGGGGCCTACAATGAGCAGTTCTTC. This gives the protein CASSPSDRGAYNEQFF. Full variable domain (remainder filled in from reference TRBV7-9 and TRBJ2-1): DTGVSQNPRHKITKRGQNVTFRCDPISEHNRLYWYRQTLGQGPEFLTYFQNEAQLEKSRLLSDRFSAERPKGSFSTLEIQRTEQGDSAMYLCASSPSDRGAYNEQFFGPGTRLTVL.

V gene TRBV30 combines with J gene TRBJ1-1; D not certain. The ends were cut back, 0 bases at V and 4 bases at J, with 9 bases in the middle. The germline CDR1 and CDR2 sequences are GTSNPN and SVGIG (reference sequence). The CDR3 has 13 amino acids. The CDR3 spells CAWSVSGRTEAFF. CDR3 DNA sequence: TGTGCCTGGAGTGTATCGGGTCGCACTGAAGCTTTCTTT. Together with reference TRBV30 and TRBJ1-1, the CDR3 gives the full variable domain: SQTIHQWPATLVQPVGSPLSLECTVEGTSNPNLYWYRQAAGRGLQLLFYSVGIGQISSEVPQNLSASRPQDRQFILSSKKLLLSDSGFYLCAWSVSGRTEAFFGQGTRLTVV.

The rearrangement uses TRBV9 and TRBJ2-1; D is possibly TRBD2 (5 bases). The CDR3 sequence is 16 residues long. From germline, CDR1 is SGDLS and CDR2 YYNGEE. V shed 4 bases and J shed 2 bases, with 16 bases lying between them. The CDR3 DNA follows: TGTGCCAGCAGCCCAAATATCGGGGAAACCTACAATGAGCAGTTCTTC. Translation: CASSPNIGETYNEQFF.

The CDR3 sequence is CASTSRTGGTGELFF. In nucleotides, the CDR3 is TGTGCCAGCACTTCGAGGACAGGGGGCACCGGGGAGCTGTTTTTT. This chain links TRBV2 with TRBJ2-2; 10 nucleotides align to TRBD1. Germline loops: CDR1 SNHLY, CDR2 FYNNEI. V lost 7 bases, J lost 4 bases, and 6 bases stayed unmatched. This CDR3 is built from 15 residues.

This clone appeared a few times. The V gene is TRBV19, the J gene TRBJ1-1; 9 bases agree with TRBD1. Germline V gene lookup returns CDR1 LNHDA and CDR2 SQIVND (reference sequence). V gave up 6 bases and J gave up 1 base; unmatched junction bases: 9. This CDR3 contains 16 residues. The CDR3 DNA reads TGTGCCAGTAGAAACACGGGGACAGGGTCGAACACTGAAGCTTTCTTT. It is translated as CASRNTGTGSNTEAFF.

The chain employs TRBV24-1 and TRBJ2-3; possible D gene TRBD2, 5 bases. The CDR3 is 13 amino acids. Germline lookup yields CDR1 KGHDR and CDR2 SFDVKD. V was pared by 7 bases and J by 0 bases, with 7 bases between. In DNA form, the CDR3 reads TGTGCCACCAGCGGGGAGAGCACAGATACGCAGTATTTT. Translation: CATSGESTDTQYF.

The chain has TRBV7-3 and TRBJ2-2; D gene unclear. The V gene's germline CDR1 is SGHTA and CDR2 FQGTGA. With 4 bases removed from V and 5 bases from J, the gap between germline ends came to 5 bases. The CDR3 is 12 residues long. CDR3 amino acids: CASSSPTGELFF. For the CDR3, the DNA is TGTGCCAGCAGCTCCCCAACCGGGGAGCTGTTTTTT.

This chain uses TRBV5-1 with TRBJ1-3; possible D gene TRBD1, 5 bases. Germline loops: CDR1 SGHRS, CDR2 YFSETQ. V shed 5 bases and J shed 0 bases, with 12 bases lying between them. The CDR3 is 15 residues long. Written as DNA, the CDR3 is TGCGCCAGCAGTTCCCAGGGAATCTCTGGAAACACCATATATTTT. It is translated as CASSSQGISGNTIYF.

The rearrangement links TRBV15 to TRBJ1-1; TRBD1 is a possible D gene (6 bases). Between the trimmed V and J ends, which lost 3 bases and 4 bases, there was a span of 9 bases. In germline, CDR1 is LNHNV, CDR2 YYDKDF (reference sequence). The CDR3 runs to 13 residues. The CDR3, as DNA: TGTGCCACCAGCAGGACAGGTAGCACTGAAGCTTTCTTT. This encodes CATSRTGSTEAFF.

The table lists this clone with a count of one. This chain joins TRBV9 and TRBJ2-3, with TRBD2 matching over 8 bases. V gave up 0 bases and J gave up 1 base; unmatched junction bases: 1. Germline values: CDR1 SGDLS, CDR2 YYNGEE. The CDR3 is 15 residues long. CDR3 protein: CASSVAGGGTDTQYF. In DNA form, the CDR3 reads TGTGCCAGCAGCGTAGCGGGAGGGGGCACAGATACGCAGTATTTT.

The J gene is TRBJ1-1, the V gene TRBV6-5; the D gene is possibly TRBD1 (5 bases). Germline CDR1 MNHEY, CDR2 SVGAGI. CDR3 length: 14 amino acids. The V end was cut by 0 bases, the J end by 3 bases, with 8 bases between. CDR3: CASSYSMGHTEAFF. In DNA, the CDR3 is TGTGCCAGCAGTTACTCGATGGGGCACACTGAAGCTTTCTTT.

The chain joins TRBV14 to TRBJ2-5, with TRBD2 matching 9 bases. Germline CDR1 is SGHDN and CDR2 is FVKESK. The CDR3 extends over 15 amino acids. Unmatched junction bases numbered 8, after V lost 4 bases and J lost 5 bases. The CDR3 reads CASSPPAGGGETQYF. The CDR3 DNA sequence: TGTGCCAGCAGCCCCCCAGCGGGAGGTGGGGAGACCCAGTACTTC.

The J gene is TRBJ2-3, the V gene TRBV6-6; D is unresolved. This CDR3 comprises 16 residues. The V end lost 7 bases, the J end lost 0 bases, and 17 bases lay between the germline ends. Germline CDR1 is MNHNY and CDR2 is SVGAGI (reference sequence). The CDR3 bases are TGTGCCAGCAACCCACCGGCATTAGCTAGCACAGATACGCAGTATTTT. This sequence encodes CASNPPALASTDTQYF.

The CDR3 sequence: CASSQQSNQPQHF. CDR3 sequence (DNA): TGTGCCAGCAGCCAACAGAGCAATCAGCCCCAGCATTTT. The chain links TRBV14 to TRBJ1-5; no clear D gene. CDR3 length: 13 amino acids. V shed 2 bases and J shed 1 base, with 3 bases lying between them. Germline CDR1 is SGHDN and CDR2 is FVKESK.

The chain links TRBV9 to TRBJ1-1; 8 bases are a match to TRBD1. Germline assignment: CDR1 SGDLS and CDR2 YYNGEE. The junction had 9 bases not matched to a gene; V was cut back by 0 bases and J by 5 bases. There are 16 residues in the CDR3. CDR3 sequence reads: CASSVVADRGGTEAFF. The DNA of the CDR3 is TGTGCCAGCAGCGTAGTAGCTGACAGGGGAGGGACTGAAGCTTTCTTT.

The genes are TRBV3-1 (or the pseudogene TRBV3-2) and TRBJ1-1, with a possible D match to TRBD1 (5 bases). The CDR3 loop spans 13 amino acids. CDR1 is LGHDT and CDR2 is YNNKEL in the germline V gene (reference sequence). V shed 6 bases and J shed 1 base, with 9 bases lying between them. CDR3 loop: CASRVDRNTEAFF. As DNA, the CDR3 is TGTGCCAGCAGAGTCGACAGGAACACTGAAGCTTTCTTT.

The V and J genes are TRBV4-2 and TRBJ2-3; 8 nucleotides line up with TRBD2. Germline V gene data show CDR1 as LGHNA and CDR2 as YNFKEQ. Trimming took 1 base from V and 5 from J; bases not matched to a gene: 5. There are 15 residues in the CDR3. For the CDR3, the DNA is TGTGCCAGCAGCCAAGCGGGGGGGCAAGAAGATACGCAGTATTTT. Residues: CASSQAGGQEDTQYF.

The J gene is TRBJ1-4, the V gene TRBV7-6, with D uncertain. The CDR3 contains 17 residues. Trimming pared 5 bases from V and 3 bases from J, leaving 19 bases between. CDR1 is SGHVS, CDR2 FNYEAQ, per germline. The CDR3 region is CASSPSGAGLANEKLFF. The DNA for the CDR3 is TGTGCCAGCAGCCCGTCCGGCGCGGGGTTGGCTAATGAAAAACTGTTTTTT. Combining the CDR3 with reference TRBV7-6 and TRBJ1-4 gives the whole variable domain GAGVSQSPRYKVTKRGQDVALRCDPISGHVSLYWYRQALGQGPEFLTYFNYEAQQDKSGLPNDRFSAERPEGSISTLTIQRTEQRDSAMYRCASSPSGAGLANEKLFFGSGTQLSVL.

CDR3 in amino acids: CASSQDFSQNTEAFF. CDR3 coding DNA: TGTGCCAGCAGCCAAGATTTTTCACAGAACACTGAAGCTTTCTTT. The rearrangement uses TRBV4-2 and TRBJ1-1; D ambiguous. V was trimmed by 0 bases and J by 1 base, leaving 9 bases between them. The CDR3 length is 15 residues. Germline-derived CDR1 and CDR2 are LGHNA and YNFKEQ.

The chain has TRBV28 and TRBJ1-1; the D gene is possibly TRBD1 (5 bases). Germline V gene sequence: CDR1 MDHEN, CDR2 SYDVKM. This CDR3 spans 14 amino acids. The V gene lost 6 bases and the J gene lost 1 base, with 12 bases spanning the gap. The CDR3 coding sequence is TGTGCCAGCAGGATAACAGGATCGAACACTGAAGCTTTCTTT. It translates to CASRITGSNTEAFF. Together with reference TRBV28 and TRBJ1-1, the CDR3 gives the full variable domain: DVKVTQSSRYLVKRTGEKVFLECVQDMDHENMFWYRQDPGLGLRLIYFSYDVKMKEKGDIPEGYSVSREKKERFSLILESASTNQTSMYLCASRITGSNTEAFFGQGTRLTVV.

This clone was observed once. This chain joins TRBV15 and TRBJ1-3; D is possibly TRBD1 (5 bases). Germline CDR1 reads LNHNV; CDR2 reads YYDKDF (reference sequence). The CDR3 extends over 16 amino acids. Trimming pared 5 bases from V and 2 bases from J, leaving 16 bases between. The CDR3 sequence: CATSLTAGGTGNTIYF. The CDR3 DNA follows: TGTGCCACCAGCCTCACCGCCGGGGGGACTGGAAACACCATATATTTT.

The chain couples TRBV3-1 (or the pseudogene TRBV3-2) to TRBJ1-1; TRBD1 agrees at 7 bases. V was clipped by 4 bases and J by 1 base; unmatched bases: 9. The CDR3 spans 16 residues. CDR1 and CDR2 (germline): LGHDT, YNNKEL (reference sequence). The CDR3 DNA reads as TGTGCCAGCAGCCTACTTGGGGGACAGCAGAACACTGAAGCTTTCTTT. Translation gives CASSLLGGQQNTEAFF.

The J gene is TRBJ2-3, the V gene TRBV7-9; a weak D match, TRBD2 (5 bases). The CDR3 length is 13 residues. V lost 1 base, J lost 6 bases, and 8 bases lay in between. CDR1 and CDR2 (germline): SEHNR, FQNEAQ (reference sequence). CDR3 protein: CASSLGGPDTQYF. The DNA of the CDR3 is TGTGCCAGCAGCTTAGGAGGGCCCGATACGCAGTATTTT.

The chain is built from TRBV6-5 and TRBJ2-3, with D maybe TRBD1 (6 bases). V lost 8 bases to trimming and J lost 1 base, with 16 bases between them. The CDR3 runs to 15 residues. CDR1 MNHEY and CDR2 SVGAGI come from the germline V gene. The CDR3 DNA sequence: TGTGCCAGCGGCGGGTCAGGGGCCGGCACAGATACGCAGTATTTT. The encoded protein is CASGGSGAGTDTQYF.

The rearrangement joins TRBV7-9 to TRBJ2-2; possibly TRBD1 for D (6 bases). Germline V lookup: CDR1 SEHNR, CDR2 FQNEAQ (reference sequence). This CDR3 comprises 14 residues. Deletions cut 5 bases from V and 3 bases from J, with 10 bases between. The CDR3 region has the DNA TGTGCCAGCAGCCCTAACAGGGACACCGGGGAGCTGTTTTTT. Translation gives CASSPNRDTGELFF.

V is TRBV5-1 and J is TRBJ2-1; perhaps TRBD2 as D (6 bases). Germline V CDR1 and CDR2: SGHRS, YFSETQ. CDR3 length: 16 amino acids. Deletions cut 0 bases from V and 5 bases from J, with 15 bases between. CDR3: CASSLAPGGSDNEQFF. The CDR3 coding sequence is TGCGCCAGCAGCTTGGCCCCCGGGGGTAGCGACAATGAGCAGTTCTTC.

The rearrangement uses TRBV18 and TRBJ2-2, with 8 bases fitting TRBD1. Germline values: CDR1 KGHSH, CDR2 LQKENI. V was clipped by 5 bases and J by 0 bases; unmatched bases: 2. This CDR3 has 15 amino acids. The CDR3 sequence: CASSSDRANTGELFF. CDR3 DNA sequence: TGTGCCAGCTCATCGGACAGGGCGAACACCGGGGAGCTGTTTTTT.